One sample yielded the 18 T cell receptor beta chains listed below, sequenced in a study of T cells in women clearing cervical HPV infection. The assay was immunoSEQ multiplex PCR, and TCRdb's table has in-frame clones only and misses some. Across 40,000 to 55,000 clones, the top ten clones capture approximately 0.98% of the sample. Sequences were obtained from blood buffy coat. The receptors were sampled from a woman aged 18 to 75 with a cervical HPV16 infection that either progressed to CIN3+ or cleared (not recorded which).

A word on this clone: The read ends 3 residues shy of where the CDR3 ends; the end is completed using the germline J gene. The chain carries TRBV7-2 and TRBJ1-2, with TRBD1 matching over 8 bases. CDR3 length: 15 amino acids. Per germline, CDR1 SGHTA and CDR2 FQGNSA. The CDR3 DNA, read in part, is TGTGCCAGCAGCTCACTCGGACAGGGTACAGATACC. It is translated as CASSSLGQGTDT. The whole CDR3 sequence is CASSSLGQGTDTYTF.

As for this clone: The CDR3 end falls 3 residues outside the read, so it is completed with the germline J gene. This chain uses TRBV30 with TRBJ2-3, with no clear D. Germline V lookup: CDR1 GTSNPN, CDR2 SVGIG (reference sequence). The CDR3 contains 16 residues. V gave up 0 bases and J gave up 3 bases, with 16 bases separating them. The sequenced CDR3 bases are TGTGCCTGGAGTGTATCTTCCAGTCCGGGTACAGATACG. Translation: CAWSVSSSPGTDT. From start to end, the CDR3 is CAWSVSSSPGTDTQYF.

Points on this clone: The read stops 3 residues short of the end of the CDR3; the missing end is completed from the germline J gene. The rearrangement links TRBV12-3 or TRBV12-4 to TRBJ2-3; D is unclear. The ends were cut back, 3 bases at V and 0 bases at J, with 10 bases in the middle. This CDR3 comprises 15 residues. The CDR3 region is CASSLYRTSTDTQYF. The covered CDR3 bases are TGTGCCAGCAGTTTGTACAGAACTAGCACAGATACG.

Remarks on this clone: The CDR3 goes on 3 residues after the read ends, and that part is filled in from the germline J gene. The rearrangement joins TRBV7-7 to TRBJ2-2; TRBD2 is a possible D gene (5 bases). V was trimmed by 5 bases and J by 6 bases, leaving 10 bases between them. The V gene's germline CDR1 is SSHAT and CDR2 FNYEAQ (reference sequence). This CDR3 contains 13 residues. Partial CDR3 DNA: TGTGCCAGCAGCCCCTCACTAGCCGGGGAG. Its protein product is CASSPSLAGE. The whole CDR3 sequence is CASSPSLAGELFF. Using reference TRBV7-7 and TRBJ2-2 for the parts outside the CDR3, the full variable domain is GAGVSQSPRYKVTKRGQDVTLRCDPISSHATLYWYQQALGQGPEFLTYFNYEAQPDKSGLPSDRFSAERPEGSISTLTIQRTEQRDSAMYRCASSPSLAGELFFGEGSRLTVL.

In the case of this clone: The observed sequence ends 3 residues before the CDR3 terminus, with the missing tail filled in from the germline J gene. V gene TRBV19 combines with J gene TRBJ2-2; TRBD1 aligns across 12 bases. In germline, CDR1 is LNHDA, CDR2 SQIVND (reference sequence). This CDR3 has 16 amino acids. The CDR3 bases that were read are TGTGCCAGTAGTCCCAGGGGACAGGGGGCTCGTGAAAAG. The encoded protein is CASSPRGQGAREK. The CDR3, in full, reads CASSPRGQGAREKLFF.

As to this clone: The observed sequence ends 3 residues before the CDR3 terminus, with the missing tail filled in from the germline J gene. The chain employs TRBV20-1 and TRBJ2-1; D ambiguous. The germline V and J ends were trimmed by 0 bases and 1 base, with 10 bases remaining between them. The CDR3 covers 15 residues. Per the germline V gene, CDR1 is DFQATT and CDR2 is SNEGSKA (reference sequence). CDR3 DNA (partial): TGCAGTGCTAGAGATAACAGTTATTCCTACAATGAG. It yields the protein CSARDNSYSYNE. The CDR3 as a whole reads CSARDNSYSYNEQFF.

With regard to this clone: The CDR3 end falls 3 residues outside the read, so it is completed with the germline J gene. This sequence joins TRBV4-1 and TRBJ2-2, with 7 bases aligning to TRBD2. Germline lookup yields CDR1 MGHRA and CDR2 YSYEKL. CDR3 length equals 14 residues. The CDR3 reads CASSQDGGWSGLFF. CDR3 DNA (partial): TGCGCCAGCAGCCAAGACGGGGGGTGGTCCGGG.

With regard to this clone: From the germline J gene comes the end of the CDR3, since the read stops 3 residues before it. The chain employs TRBV11-3 and TRBJ2-7; TRBD1 might be the D (6 bases). Germline V gene data show CDR1 as SGHNT and CDR2 as YENEEA. The CDR3 sequence is 15 residues long. V lost 5 bases and J 4 bases, leaving 18 bases between the germline ends. CDR3 in amino acids: CASSLFNRDRYEQYF. CDR3 bases read: TGTGCCAGCAGCCTATTCAACAGGGATAGGTACGAG. Full variable domain (outside the CDR3, taken from reference TRBV11-3 and TRBJ2-7): EAGVVQSPRYKIIEKKQPVAFWCNPISGHNTLYWYLQNLGQGPELLIRYENEEAVDDSQLPKDRFSAERLKGVDSTLKIQPAELGDSAVYLCASSLFNRDRYEQYFGPGTRLTVT.

CDR3 bases read: TGTGCCAGCAGCTTAGTAAGGGCTGGGGCCAACGTC. Protein sequence: CASSLVRAGANV. The entire CDR3 reads CASSLVRAGANVLTF. The V and J genes are TRBV11-2 and TRBJ2-6; D is ambiguous. The missing CDR3 end, 3 residues past where the read stops, is filled in from the germline J gene. Germline V lookup: CDR1 SGHAT, CDR2 FQNNGV. V was trimmed by 1 base and J by 2 bases, leaving 6 bases between them. The CDR3 is 15 residues long. The variable domain in full, with the rest retrieved from reference TRBV11-2 and TRBJ2-6, is EAGVAQSPRYKIIEKRQSVAFWCNPISGHATLYWYQQILGQGPKLLIQFQNNGVVDDSQLPKDRFSAERLKGVDSTLKIQPAKLEDSAVYLCASSLVRAGANVLTFGAGSRLTVL.

As concerns this clone: The CDR3 end falls 3 residues outside the read, so it is completed with the germline J gene. The chain carries TRBV18 and TRBJ2-3; D possibly corresponds to TRBD1 (5 bases). The CDR3 loop spans 13 amino acids. Per germline, CDR1 KGHSH and CDR2 LQKENI. The CDR3 bases that were read are TGTGCCAGCTCACCACCAGGGGAAGAGACG. Its protein is CASSPPGEET. The CDR3 reads in full as CASSPPGEETQYF.

To note about this clone: The read ends 3 residues before the CDR3 terminus; that terminus is restored from the germline J gene. The rearrangement links TRBV2 to TRBJ1-6; 9 positions agree with TRBD1. The V segment lost 8 bases and the J segment 9 bases; nucleotides outside the gene matches: 5. The germline gives CDR1 SNHLY, CDR2 FYNNEI. The CDR3 runs to 13 residues. The CDR3 here is CASGTGMSSPLHF. The part of the CDR3 DNA that was read is TGTGCCAGCGGGACAGGGATGAGTTCACCC.

Remarks on this clone: The read ends 3 residues shy of where the CDR3 ends; the end is completed using the germline J gene. This chain uses TRBV10-3 with TRBJ1-2; maybe TRBD1 (5 bases). Germline values: CDR1 ENHRY, CDR2 SYGVKD. V dropped 3 bases and J dropped 7 bases, with 9 bases sitting between them. This CDR3 contains 12 residues. Here the CDR3 reads CAISDPGGGYTF. The covered CDR3 bases are TGTGCCATCAGTGACCCCGGGGGTGGC.

Concerning this clone itself: The DNA ends 3 residues before the CDR3 does, and the rest of the CDR3 is filled in from the germline J gene. The rearrangement links TRBV19 to TRBJ1-2; possible D gene TRBD1, 6 bases. The CDR3 totals 13 residues. CDR1 is LNHDA and CDR2 is SQIVND in the germline V gene (reference sequence). The sequenced part of the CDR3 DNA is TGTGCCAGTACCCTCCGAGGGGGAAACATC. Translated: CASTLRGGNI. The full CDR3 sequence reads CASTLRGGNIYTF. Full variable domain (outside the CDR3, taken from reference TRBV19 and TRBJ1-2): DGGITQSPKYLFRKEGQNVTLSCEQNLNHDAMYWYRQDPGQGLRLIYYSQIVNDFQKGDIAEGYSVSREKKESFPLTVTSAQKNPTAFYLCASTLRGGNIYTFGSGTRLTVV.

Remarks on this clone: The read gets to within 3 residues of the CDR3 end, and the germline J gene fills in the rest. V usage is TRBV12-3 or TRBV12-4 and J usage is TRBJ2-7; TRBD2 agrees at 13 bases. CDR3 length: 15 amino acids. Trimming at V came to 6 bases and at J to 1 base, leaving 3 bases not matched to a gene. CDR3 loop: CASSTTSGGSYEQYF. The sequenced CDR3 bases are TGTGCCAGCAGCACGACTAGCGGGGGGTCCTACGAG.

A note on this clone: The sequence runs out 3 residues before the end of the CDR3; the remainder is reconstructed from the germline J gene. The rearrangement links TRBV20-1 to TRBJ2-3; possibly TRBD2 for D (6 bases). Germline V gene lookup returns CDR1 DFQATT and CDR2 SNEGSKA (reference sequence). CDR3 length equals 14 residues. Here the CDR3 reads CSAQTSTGQETQYF. The sequenced part of the CDR3 DNA is TGCAGTGCACAGACTAGTACGGGGCAAGAGACG.

About this clone itself: The sequence runs out 3 residues before the end of the CDR3; the remainder is reconstructed from the germline J gene. This chain uses TRBV5-1 with TRBJ2-5; D gene ambiguous. The length of the CDR3 is 15 residues. CDR1 is SGHRS, CDR2 YFSETQ, per germline. The V end lost 1 base, the J end lost 2 bases, and 12 bases lay between the germline ends. CDR3 sequence reads: CASSLKNSHQETQYF. Incomplete CDR3 DNA: TGCGCCAGCAGCTTGAAGAATAGCCATCAAGAGACC.

The chain's CDR3 is CASSLPIRVGGGLLTDTQYF. The sequenced part of the CDR3 DNA is TGTGCCAGCAGCCTCCCTATACGGGTAGGGGGGGGTTTGCTCACAGATACG. The chain joins TRBV14 to TRBJ2-3, with a weak D call TRBD2 (7 bases). The sequenced fragment ends 3 residues before the CDR3 boundary, so the rest is inferred from the germline J gene. Trimming removed 4 bases at V and 2 bases at J, with 28 bases between. This CDR3 has 20 residues. Germline loops: CDR1 SGHDN, CDR2 FVKESK.

Regarding this clone: The sequence runs out 3 residues before the end of the CDR3; the remainder is reconstructed from the germline J gene. This rearrangement joins TRBV2 to TRBJ1-1; D unresolved. Trimming took 3 bases from V and 0 from J, leaving 5 bases between them. This CDR3 contains 13 residues. CDR1 is SNHLY, CDR2 FYNNEI, per germline. The CDR3 DNA, read in part, is TGTGCCAGCAGTGACAGTATGAACACTGAA. It specifies CASSDSMNTE. The entire CDR3 protein is CASSDSMNTEAFF.